This TCR beta chain was identified during a study of shared clonotypes between healthy human individuals. The germline V gene encodes CDR1 WSHSY and CDR2 SAAADI. The CDR3 contains 15 residues. Trimming shortened V by 5 bases and J by 6 bases, and 16 bases separated the two germline ends. Study-wide findings and caveats: The four-donor shared clonotypes exceeded non-shared clonotypes in generation probability, with non-shared ones scoring lower. Sampling included only blood; tissue repertoires likely differ. Larger estimated richness was generally recorded for naive subsets relative to memory subsets.

As regards this clone: The antigen is not known.

Naive-designated CD8 cells lacked CD45RO, were positively enriched for CCR7, and omitted terminally differentiated effector memory CD45RA+ cells. Every subset had its genomic DNA shared out evenly among several immunoSEQ plates. Data came from immunoSEQ multiplex PCR; TCRdb stores just in-frame clones and leaves some out. Found here are 550,000 to 600,000 clones, about 98% of them singletons; the top ten hold 0.3%. The clonotype comes from a young man in good health. The chain recombines TRBV10-2 with TRBJ1-4; perhaps TRBD1 as D (5 bases). Source material: naive CD8+ T cells sorted from blood. Here the CDR3 reads CASSYQRGGDEKLFF. For the CDR3, the DNA is TGCGCCAGCAGTTACCAGCGGGGCGGAGATGAAAAACTGTTTTTT.